This T cell receptor beta chain originates from a study of T cell changes during pregnancy in multiple sclerosis. Losses at the gene ends were 4 bases for V and 4 bases for J; bases not matched to a gene: 7. In germline, CDR1 is SGHRS, CDR2 YFSETQ. The CDR3 is made up of 16 amino acids. This clone was recorded once. The same CDR3 also results from other DNA sequences found in this sample. The assay was immunoSEQ multiplex PCR, and TCRdb's table has in-frame clones only and misses some. There are 65,000 to 95,000 clones in the sample; about 93% occur only once, and about 0.99% lies in the top ten. The sequences come from peripheral blood, collected in the second trimester of pregnancy. This chain uses TRBV5-1 with TRBJ2-7; 14 bases fit TRBD2. The TCR was taken from a female donor in good health, enrolled as a control in a pregnancy study. The CDR3 loop reads CASSPGTSGSRYEQYF. The CDR3 DNA follows: TGCGCCAGCAGCCCGGGGACTAGCGGGAGCAGGTACGAGCAGTACTTC.